Presented here are 27 T cell receptor beta chains from one specimen sequenced in a study of beta chain features in type 1 diabetes. Findings and limits, study-wide: Moderate but significant shortening of TCRB CDR3s was recorded in all four CD4+ subsets from Type 1 diabetes patients.

No cognate antigen is known for these TCRs. Of the isolated RNA, all was reverse transcribed, and so the sequenced material was expressed TCRB transcripts. The assay was immunoSEQ multiplex PCR, and TCRdb's table has in-frame clones only and misses some. The sample includes 200,000 to 300,000 clones, approximately 11% seen only once; the top ten take approximately 0.017%. The sequenced material came from naive CD4+ T cells from blood. Source of these receptors: a man aged 25-45 years with type 1 diabetes.

This clone appeared a single time. The genes are TRBV5-4 and TRBJ2-5; D is unresolved. Trimming removed 3 bases at V and 5 bases at J, with 8 bases between. The CDR3 covers 12 residues. Germline CDR1 is SGHNT and CDR2 is YYREEE (reference sequence). CDR3 DNA sequence: TGTGCCAGCAGCTCCCCTACTGAGACCCAGTACTTC. Translating it yields CASSSPTETQYF.

This clone was recorded a few times. This chain joins TRBV2 and TRBJ2-6; D unclear. V lost 8 bases and J 4 bases, leaving 6 bases between the germline ends. Germline V lookup: CDR1 SNHLY, CDR2 FYNNEI. The CDR3 contains 12 residues. The CDR3 protein is CASGPGANVLTF. CDR3 sequence (DNA): TGTGCCAGCGGGCCCGGGGCCAACGTCCTGACTTTC.

In this sample, this clone turned up a few times. The chain combines TRBV5-6 with TRBJ2-5; weak D call: TRBD2 (6 bases). V was cut by 0 bases and J by 3 bases, with 9 bases left in between. The CDR3 runs 14 residues. Germline values: CDR1 SGHDT, CDR2 YYEEEE. The CDR3 here is CASSLGGGEETQYF. The CDR3 coding sequence is TGTGCCAGCAGCTTGGGGGGCGGGGAAGAGACCCAGTACTTC.

The chain couples TRBV10-3 to TRBJ1-1; D gene ambiguous. V was trimmed by 3 bases and J by 1 base, leaving 6 bases between them. CDR1 and CDR2 (germline): ENHRY, SYGVKD. CDR3 length: 13 amino acids. The CDR3 protein is CAISDRTNTEAFF. DNA of the CDR3: TGTGCCATCAGTGACAGAACGAACACTGAAGCTTTCTTT.

V usage is TRBV27 and J usage is TRBJ2-7; 9 bases map to TRBD1. CDR3 size: 14 residues. Germline CDR1 is MNHEY and CDR2 is SMNVEV (reference sequence). V was pared by 4 bases and J by 3 bases, with 4 bases of the junction left unmatched. As DNA, the CDR3 is TGTGCCAGCAGTTACGAGGACAGGGGCTACGAGCAGTACTTC. Its protein product is CASSYEDRGYEQYF.

V usage is TRBV5-4 and J usage is TRBJ2-5; D is perhaps TRBD2 (5 bases). The CDR3 totals 14 residues. Germline-derived CDR1 and CDR2 are SGHNT and YYREEE (reference sequence). V lost 7 bases to trimming and J lost 3 bases, with 16 bases between them. CDR3 DNA sequence: TGTGCCAGCTTAGTGGCGGGTCGTGAAGAGACCCAGTACTTC. Translation gives CASLVAGREETQYF.

The chain joins TRBV18 to TRBJ1-6; perhaps TRBD1 as D (6 bases). Per the germline V gene, CDR1 is KGHSH and CDR2 is LQKENI. This CDR3 region has 15 residues. The ends were cut back, 5 bases at V and 9 bases at J, with 17 bases in the middle. The CDR3 DNA is TGTGCCAGCTCAAAGGACAGTGGAGGAGGTTCACCCCTCCACTTT. Its translation is CASSKDSGGGSPLHF.

As to this clone: This sample includes further DNA sequences coding for the same CDR3. The rearrangement links TRBV7-6 to TRBJ2-3; D is ambiguous. Trimming shortened V by 1 base and J by 0 bases, and 5 bases separated the two germline ends. Germline CDR1 is SGHVS and CDR2 is FNYEAQ. The CDR3 is made up of 14 amino acids. CDR3 coding DNA: TGTGCCAGCAGCTTAGGGCCCAGCACAGATACGCAGTATTTT. Amino acids: CASSLGPSTDTQYF.

This clone was detected a few times. The chain links TRBV2 to TRBJ1-1, with TRBD1 as a possible D gene (5 bases). The CDR3 runs to 13 residues. The V end lost 1 base, the J end lost 5 bases, and 8 bases lay between the germline ends. The germline gives CDR1 SNHLY, CDR2 FYNNEI. The chain's CDR3 is CASSEGRETEAFF. The CDR3 nucleotides read TGTGCCAGCAGTGAAGGCAGGGAAACTGAAGCTTTCTTT.

This clone occurred a few times. The CDR3 DNA reads TGTGCCAGCAGCACAGATTCCGACAGGGGGTCGCCCCAGCATTTT. It encodes CASSTDSDRGSPQHF. The gene calls are TRBV9 and TRBJ1-5; 9 nucleotides line up with TRBD1. Germline values: CDR1 SGDLS, CDR2 YYNGEE. CDR3 length: 15 residues. J lost 9 bases, V lost 4 bases, and 11 bases had no gene match. The whole variable domain, remainder taken from reference TRBV9 and TRBJ1-5, is DSGVTQTPKHLITATGQRVTLRCSPRSGDLSVYWYQQSLDQGLQFLIQYYNGEERAKGNILERFSAQQFPDLHSELNLSSLELGDSALYFCASSTDSDRGSPQHFGDGTRLSIL.

V gene TRBV29-1 combines with J gene TRBJ2-1; perhaps TRBD1 as D (6 bases). The CDR3 runs to 13 residues. Trimming took off 2 bases at V and 3 bases at J, with 8 bases between the two ends. The V gene's germline CDR1 is SQVTM and CDR2 ANQGSEA. The CDR3 bases are TGCAGCGTTGAAAGACAGGTCTACAATGAGCAGTTCTTC. Its translation: CSVERQVYNEQFF.

The CDR3 reads CASSLRGSGNEKLFF. DNA for the CDR3: TGCGCCAGCAGCTTGCGGGGGTCCGGGAATGAAAAACTGTTTTTT. This sequence joins TRBV5-1 and TRBJ1-4; tentatively, D is TRBD1 (5 bases). V dropped 1 base and J dropped 5 bases, with 12 bases sitting between them. The CDR3 is 15 amino acids. Looked up from germline, CDR1 is SGHRS and CDR2 is YFSETQ.

J is TRBJ1-5 and V is TRBV6-5; no firm D call. V gave up 8 bases and J gave up 2 bases, with 10 bases separating them. The CDR3 has 13 amino acids. The germline CDR1 and CDR2 sequences are MNHEY and SVGAGI. For the CDR3, the DNA is TGTGCCAGCGGGTCCGGGGGCAATCAGCCCCAGCATTTT. Protein: CASGSGGNQPQHF.

About this clone itself: The same CDR3 arises from other DNA sequences in this sample as well. The chain employs TRBV7-9 and TRBJ1-6; 7 bases are shared with TRBD1. After removal of 2 bases from V and 7 bases from J, the junction contained 2 bases not matched to a gene. This CDR3 is built from 14 residues. Germline V gene data show CDR1 as SEHNR and CDR2 as FQNEAQ (reference sequence). CDR3: CASSLRQGNSPLHF. The CDR3 DNA reads TGTGCCAGCAGCTTACGACAGGGCAATTCACCCCTCCACTTT.

The gene calls are TRBV11-2 and TRBJ1-2; unclear D gene. Trimming cost V 5 bases and J 0 bases, with 13 bases left between them. The CDR3 contains 15 residues. The V gene's germline CDR1 is SGHAT and CDR2 FQNNGV. CDR3 amino acids: CASSQVSGANYGYTF. The DNA for the CDR3 is TGTGCCAGCAGCCAAGTATCAGGCGCTAACTATGGCTACACCTTC.

The chain links TRBV19 to TRBJ1-4, with D possibly matching TRBD1 (5 bases). Germline assignment: CDR1 LNHDA and CDR2 SQIVND (reference sequence). The CDR3 is made up of 14 amino acids. V dropped 5 bases and J dropped 0 bases, with 7 bases sitting between them. The CDR3 DNA reads as TGTGCCAGTAGTTGGACAACAACTAATGAAAAACTGTTTTTT. This translates into CASSWTTTNEKLFF.

This clone was seen more than once but under ten times. This chain uses TRBV5-1 with TRBJ2-5; 8 bases are a match to TRBD2. CDR1 and CDR2 (germline): SGHRS, YFSETQ. V gave up 2 bases and J gave up 1 base; unmatched junction bases: 4. CDR3 length: 15 amino acids. CDR3 amino acids: CASSFLSGGQETQYF. The CDR3 nucleotides read TGCGCCAGCAGCTTTCTCAGCGGGGGCCAAGAGACCCAGTACTTC.

This clone was seen only a few times. The chain carries TRBV9 and TRBJ2-1, with TRBD2 matching 9 bases. The CDR3 runs to 18 residues. The junction had 7 bases not matched to a gene; V was cut back by 0 bases and J by 0 bases. CDR1 and CDR2 from the germline V gene are SGDLS and YYNGEE. The CDR3 is CASSVALAGWSSYNEQFF. DNA for the CDR3: TGTGCCAGCAGCGTAGCTCTAGCGGGGTGGAGCTCCTACAATGAGCAGTTCTTC.

This chain connects TRBV10-3 to TRBJ2-3; 15 bases line up with TRBD2. This CDR3 is 16 amino acids long. From germline, CDR1 is ENHRY and CDR2 SYGVKD. J was trimmed by 3 bases and V by 2 bases; bases with no gene match: 0. The chain's CDR3 is CAISEGTSGGTDTQYF. The DNA for the CDR3 is TGTGCCATCAGTGAGGGGACTAGCGGGGGGACAGATACGCAGTATTTT.

In its sample, this clone was seen a few times. The J gene is TRBJ1-4, the V gene TRBV29-1; TRBD1 matches at 8 bases. Trimming removed 4 bases from V and 8 bases from J; junction bases left unmatched: 0. The V gene's germline CDR1 is SQVTM and CDR2 ANQGSEA. The CDR3 is 11 residues long. The CDR3: CSVGDREKLFF. The CDR3, as DNA: TGCAGCGTTGGGGACAGGGAAAAACTGTTTTTT.

There are a few counts of this clone. This chain uses TRBV18 with TRBJ1-5; perhaps TRBD1 as D (5 bases). The V and J ends lost 4 bases and 2 bases respectively, with 15 bases between them. Germline V gene data show CDR1 as KGHSH and CDR2 as LQKENI. There are 16 residues in the CDR3. The CDR3 is CASSLAGSIGNQPQHF. The CDR3 DNA sequence: TGTGCCAGCTCACTGGCAGGGTCTATTGGCAATCAGCCCCAGCATTTT.

J is TRBJ2-3 and V is TRBV5-1; 9 bases fit TRBD1. Trimming at V came to 4 bases and at J to 6 bases, leaving 9 bases not matched to a gene. The CDR3 is made up of 15 amino acids. Germline V CDR1 and CDR2: SGHRS, YFSETQ. CDR3 protein: CASSPGDRVVDTQYF. The CDR3 DNA reads TGCGCCAGCAGCCCTGGGGACAGGGTAGTGGATACGCAGTATTTT.

In nucleotides, the CDR3 is TGTGCCAGCTCACCCGACAGGGCGGCCTACGAGCAGTACTTC. The encoded protein is CASSPDRAAYEQYF. The gene calls are TRBV18 and TRBJ2-7; 7 bases match TRBD1. This CDR3 comprises 14 residues. Germline V gives CDR1 KGHSH, CDR2 LQKENI. With V trimmed by 3 bases and J by 2 bases, 4 bases remained unmatched. Full variable domain (outside the CDR3, taken from reference TRBV18 and TRBJ2-7): NAGVMQNPRHLVRRRGQEARLRCSPMKGHSHVYWYRQLPEEGLKFMVYLQKENIIDESGMPKERFSAEFPKEGPSILRIQQVVRGDSAAYFCASSPDRAAYEQYFGPGTRLTVT.

V and J are TRBV25-1 and TRBJ1-2; 7 bases agree with TRBD1. The CDR3 length is 12 residues. In germline, CDR1 is MGHDK, CDR2 SYGVNS. The V and J ends lost 4 bases and 4 bases, in that order; junction bases with no gene match: 0. The CDR3 DNA is TGTGCCAGCAGTGGGGACAGCTATGGCTACACCTTC. Translating it yields CASSGDSYGYTF.

This clone was counted a few times. The rearrangement links TRBV5-1 to TRBJ2-5, with 8 positions matching TRBD1. Germline V gene sequence: CDR1 SGHRS, CDR2 YFSETQ. The CDR3 sequence is 15 residues long. The V gene end was trimmed by 3 bases and the J gene end by 3 bases; junction bases not matched to a gene: 7. In DNA form, the CDR3 reads TGCGCCAGCAGCTGGGCCGGGACAGGAGAAGAGACCCAGTACTTC. The encoded protein is CASSWAGTGEETQYF.

This clone was found a few times. CDR3 coding DNA: TGTGCCAGCTCACCACGGGGCTCGGGGGGTGAGCAGTTCTTC. Translating gives CASSPRGSGGEQFF. The chain carries TRBV18 and TRBJ2-1; the match to TRBD2 covers 7 bases. The J segment lost 9 bases and the V segment lost 1 base, leaving 6 bases of the junction unmatched. The CDR3 is 14 amino acids. Germline CDR1 is KGHSH and CDR2 is LQKENI.

This clone has only a few counts. The chain carries TRBV7-2 and TRBJ2-7; weak D call: TRBD1 (6 bases). CDR1 and CDR2 from the germline V gene are SGHTA and FQGNSA. The CDR3 has 13 amino acids. V lost 6 bases and J lost 6, with 15 bases in between. The CDR3: CASSTTQGTEQYF. The DNA of the CDR3 is TGTGCCAGCAGTACTACACAGGGAACCGAGCAGTACTTC.